The rows below give T cell receptor beta chains drawn from one sample of a study of PD-1 blockade in classical Hodgkin lymphoma. Assay: immunoSEQ multiplex PCR; the TCRdb copy retains only in-frame clones and omits some. The repertoire holds about 40,000 clones, about three quarters seen once, with roughly 11% in the top ten. This specimen consisted of peripheral blood mononuclear cells (PBMCs), obtained at baseline. These receptors originate from a human donor with classical Hodgkin lymphoma. CDR3s include the opening cysteine and the closing phenylalanine or tryptophan. A D gene is named only where the DNA matches it firmly. The size field is filled for only some rows; it gives once, few, many or a size class.

j_call: TRBJ2-1; v_call: TRBV2; clone_size: few; d_call: TRBD2; cdr3_aa: CASRPGLAGAPKQFF; cdr3_nt: TGTGCCAGCCGCCCGGGACTAGCGGGAGCTCCTAAGCAGTTCTTC
j_call: TRBJ2-2; v_call: TRBV7-2; clone_size: few; d_call: .; cdr3_aa: CASSLGLLIRAGELFF; cdr3_nt: TGTGCCAGCAGCTTAGGATTGTTGATCAGGGCCGGGGAGCTGTTTTTT
j_call: TRBJ2-7; v_call: TRBV18; clone_size: few; d_call: .; cdr3_aa: CASSPALMSEQYF; cdr3_nt: TGTGCCAGCTCACCAGCGCTAATGTCCGAGCAGTACTTC
j_call: TRBJ2-7; v_call: TRBV9; clone_size: .; d_call: TRBD2; cdr3_aa: CASSVRLAGVSEQYF; cdr3_nt: TGTGCCAGCAGCGTGCGACTAGCGGGAGTTAGTGAGCAGTACTTC
j_call: TRBJ2-1; v_call: TRBV7-3; clone_size: .; d_call: TRBD2; cdr3_aa: CASSFEAGAYNEQFF; cdr3_nt: TGTGCCAGCAGCTTCGAAGCGGGAGCATACAATGAGCAGTTCTTC
j_call: TRBJ2-3; v_call: TRBV28; clone_size: .; d_call: TRBD2; cdr3_aa: CASSPGLLTDTQYF; cdr3_nt: TGTGCCAGCAGCCCGGGACTACTCACAGATACGCAGTATTTT
j_call: TRBJ2-7; v_call: TRBV4-3; clone_size: .; d_call: TRBD1; cdr3_aa: CASSQEQGLYEQYF; cdr3_nt: TGCGCCAGCAGCCAAGAACAGGGGCTCTACGAGCAGTACTTC
j_call: TRBJ1-1; v_call: TRBV19; clone_size: .; d_call: TRBD1; cdr3_aa: CASSIHDGTGVTEAFF; cdr3_nt: TGTGCCAGTAGTATTCATGACGGGACAGGGGTGACTGAAGCTTTCTTT
j_call: TRBJ1-5; v_call: TRBV2; clone_size: few; d_call: .; cdr3_aa: CASRAGHDQPQHF; cdr3_nt: TGTGCCAGCAGGGCAGGGCACGATCAGCCCCAGCATTTT
j_call: TRBJ1-2; v_call: TRBV28; clone_size: .; d_call: .; cdr3_aa: CASKGVGDYGYTF; cdr3_nt: TGTGCCAGCAAAGGGGTAGGGGACTATGGCTACACCTTC
j_call: TRBJ2-3; v_call: TRBV5-6; clone_size: .; d_call: TRBD2; cdr3_aa: CASLGPAGGIDTQYF; cdr3_nt: TGTGCCAGCCTGGGCCCAGCGGGAGGCATTGATACGCAGTATTTT
j_call: TRBJ1-4; v_call: TRBV9; clone_size: .; d_call: TRBD1; cdr3_aa: CASSVATGGGEKLFF; cdr3_nt: TGTGCCAGCAGCGTAGCTACAGGGGGCGGTGAAAAACTGTTTTTT
j_call: TRBJ1-5; v_call: TRBV7-2; clone_size: .; d_call: .; cdr3_aa: CASSTRGDQPQHF; cdr3_nt: TGTGCCAGCAGCACCCGGGGTGATCAGCCCCAGCATTTT
j_call: TRBJ2-3; v_call: TRBV6-6; clone_size: .; d_call: .; cdr3_aa: CASSRQEFTQYF; cdr3_nt: TGTGCCAGCAGCAGACAGGAGTTTACGCAGTATTTT
j_call: TRBJ1-5; v_call: TRBV27; clone_size: .; d_call: .; cdr3_aa: CASSSVPGHQPQHF; cdr3_nt: TGTGCCAGCAGTTCCGTCCCGGGACATCAGCCCCAGCATTTT
j_call: TRBJ2-2; v_call: TRBV9; clone_size: .; d_call: .; cdr3_aa: CASSPNTLAGELFF; cdr3_nt: TGTGCCAGCAGCCCCAATACACTGGCCGGGGAGCTGTTTTTT
j_call: TRBJ2-7; v_call: TRBV7-2; clone_size: .; d_call: TRBD2; cdr3_aa: CASSYLGTSGAAYEQYF; cdr3_nt: TGTGCCAGCAGCTATCTCGGGACTAGCGGGGCCGCCTACGAGCAGTACTTC
j_call: TRBJ1-2; v_call: TRBV13; clone_size: .; d_call: .; cdr3_aa: CASSQGGVNYGYTF; cdr3_nt: TGTGCCAGCAGCCAAGGGGGGGTTAACTATGGCTACACCTTC
j_call: TRBJ1-5; v_call: TRBV19; clone_size: .; d_call: TRBD1; cdr3_aa: CASSTTGGRQPQHF; cdr3_nt: TGTGCCAGTAGTACAACAGGGGGGCGACAGCCCCAGCATTTT
j_call: TRBJ2-1; v_call: TRBV7-8; clone_size: .; d_call: .; cdr3_aa: CASTLPRWAGASNEQFF; cdr3_nt: TGTGCCAGCACCCTCCCACGATGGGCGGGGGCGTCCAATGAGCAGTTCTTC
j_call: TRBJ2-1; v_call: TRBV4-1; clone_size: .; d_call: .; cdr3_aa: CASSQEVGDLYNEQFF; cdr3_nt: TGCGCCAGCAGCCAAGAAGTGGGGGACCTATACAATGAGCAGTTCTTC
j_call: TRBJ2-7; v_call: TRBV11-2; clone_size: .; d_call: .; cdr3_aa: CASRRTGIPYEQYF; cdr3_nt: TGTGCCAGCAGGAGAACTGGGATTCCTTACGAGCAGTACTTC
j_call: TRBJ1-3; v_call: TRBV7-9; clone_size: .; d_call: .; cdr3_aa: CASSTQSGNTIYF; cdr3_nt: TGTGCCAGCAGCACTCAAAGTGGAAACACCATATATTTT
j_call: TRBJ2-1; v_call: TRBV7-7; clone_size: .; d_call: .; cdr3_aa: CASSSALVASNEQFF; cdr3_nt: TGTGCTAGCAGCTCCGCCTTGGTAGCATCCAATGAGCAGTTCTTC
j_call: TRBJ1-1; v_call: TRBV29-1; clone_size: .; d_call: .; cdr3_aa: CTTRGTTEAFF; cdr3_nt: TGCACCACAAGGGGGACCACTGAAGCTTTCTTT
j_call: TRBJ2-7; v_call: TRBV23-1; clone_size: .; d_call: .; cdr3_aa: CASSQSRGAKSYEQYF; cdr3_nt: TGCGCCAGCAGTCAATCCAGGGGTGCGAAATCCTACGAGCAGTACTTC
j_call: TRBJ1-4; v_call: TRBV9; clone_size: .; d_call: .; cdr3_aa: CASSVGGATNEKLFF; cdr3_nt: TGTGCCAGCAGCGTAGGGGGGGCAACTAATGAAAAACTGTTTTTT
j_call: TRBJ2-7; v_call: TRBV2; clone_size: .; d_call: TRBD1; cdr3_aa: CASKMGTDQYEQYF; cdr3_nt: TGTGCCAGCAAAATGGGGACAGACCAGTACGAGCAGTACTTC
j_call: TRBJ1-1; v_call: TRBV6-5; clone_size: once; d_call: .; cdr3_aa: CASSYQINTEAFF; cdr3_nt: TGTGCCAGCAGTTATCAGATTAACACTGAAGCTTTCTTT
j_call: TRBJ1-1; v_call: TRBV10-3; clone_size: .; d_call: .; cdr3_aa: CAISPSDTEAFF; cdr3_nt: TGTGCCATCAGTCCCTCAGACACTGAAGCTTTCTTT
j_call: TRBJ2-6; v_call: TRBV7-8; clone_size: .; d_call: .; cdr3_aa: CASSLGRTPSGANVLTF; cdr3_nt: TGTGCCAGCAGCTTGGGCAGGACGCCCTCTGGGGCCAACGTCCTGACTTTC
j_call: TRBJ2-7; v_call: TRBV5-4; clone_size: once; d_call: .; cdr3_aa: CASSLPRDQSYEQYF; cdr3_nt: TGTGCCAGCAGCTTACCCCGCGACCAATCCTACGAGCAGTACTTC
j_call: TRBJ1-1; v_call: TRBV7-3; clone_size: .; d_call: .; cdr3_aa: CASSLIPGQNTEAFF; cdr3_nt: TGTGCCAGCAGCTTAATTCCAGGACAGAACACTGAAGCTTTCTTT
j_call: TRBJ2-7; v_call: TRBV7-3; clone_size: .; d_call: TRBD1; cdr3_aa: CASSSPPGQGYEQYF; cdr3_nt: TGTGCCAGCAGCTCACCCCCGGGACAGGGGTACGAGCAGTACTTC
j_call: TRBJ2-2; v_call: TRBV5-1; clone_size: .; d_call: TRBD2; cdr3_aa: CASSKGLAGGTGELFF; cdr3_nt: TGCGCCAGCAGCAAAGGACTAGCGGGAGGCACCGGGGAGCTGTTTTTT
j_call: TRBJ2-1; v_call: TRBV5-1; clone_size: .; d_call: TRBD2; cdr3_aa: CASSLLAGLYNEQFF; cdr3_nt: TGCGCCAGCAGCTTACTAGCGGGCCTCTACAATGAGCAGTTCTTC
j_call: TRBJ2-5; v_call: TRBV10-2; clone_size: .; d_call: TRBD2; cdr3_aa: CASSKWTSGRETQYF; cdr3_nt: TGCGCCAGCAGTAAATGGACTAGCGGGAGAGAGACCCAGTACTTC
j_call: TRBJ1-1; v_call: TRBV7-3; clone_size: few; d_call: TRBD1; cdr3_aa: CASSPGQGNTEAFF; cdr3_nt: TGTGCCAGCAGCCCAGGACAGGGGAACACTGAAGCTTTCTTT
j_call: TRBJ2-7; v_call: TRBV18; clone_size: .; d_call: .; cdr3_aa: CASSPYGSQYEQYF; cdr3_nt: TGTGCCAGCTCACCTTACGGTAGCCAATACGAGCAGTACTTC
j_call: TRBJ2-5; v_call: TRBV7-2; clone_size: .; d_call: .; cdr3_aa: CASSLRQGSETQYF; cdr3_nt: TGTGCCAGCAGCTTAAGGCAGGGTTCGGAGACCCAGTACTTC
j_call: TRBJ2-3; v_call: TRBV7-6; clone_size: .; d_call: TRBD2; cdr3_aa: CASSLEPSGSSTDTQYF; cdr3_nt: TGTGCCAGCAGCTTAGAGCCTAGCGGGAGTAGCACAGATACGCAGTATTTT
j_call: TRBJ2-7; v_call: TRBV6-5; clone_size: .; d_call: .; cdr3_aa: CASSEFARLNEQYF; cdr3_nt: TGTGCCAGCAGTGAATTTGCAAGGTTGAACGAGCAGTACTTC
j_call: TRBJ2-2; v_call: TRBV6-5; clone_size: once; d_call: .; cdr3_aa: CASSVGNTGELFF; cdr3_nt: TGTGCCAGCAGTGTCGGAAACACCGGGGAGCTGTTTTTT
j_call: TRBJ2-7; v_call: TRBV11-3; clone_size: .; d_call: TRBD2; cdr3_aa: CASSSGRRLAVSSYEQYF; cdr3_nt: TGTGCCAGCAGCTCTGGACGGCGACTAGCGGTTAGCTCCTACGAGCAGTACTTC
j_call: TRBJ2-3; v_call: TRBV5-6; clone_size: few; d_call: .; cdr3_aa: CASSLVVRSDTQYF; cdr3_nt: TGTGCCAGCAGCTTGGTGGTGCGGTCAGATACGCAGTATTTT
j_call: TRBJ1-1; v_call: TRBV7-9; clone_size: .; d_call: .; cdr3_aa: CASSLEMWENTEAFF; cdr3_nt: TGTGCCAGCAGCTTAGAAATGTGGGAGAACACTGAAGCTTTCTTT
j_call: TRBJ1-1; v_call: TRBV2; clone_size: .; d_call: .; cdr3_aa: CASSDLVFGTEAFF; cdr3_nt: TGTGCCAGCAGTGATTTGGTTTTTGGCACTGAAGCTTTCTTT
j_call: TRBJ2-5; v_call: TRBV6-6; clone_size: .; d_call: .; cdr3_aa: CASSPGLFQETQYF; cdr3_nt: TGTGCCAGCAGTCCTGGACTCTTCCAAGAGACCCAGTACTTC
j_call: TRBJ1-5; v_call: TRBV19; clone_size: few; d_call: .; cdr3_aa: CASRRPGTFSNQPQHF; cdr3_nt: TGTGCCAGTAGGCGTCCCGGGACATTCAGCAATCAGCCCCAGCATTTT
j_call: TRBJ2-7; v_call: TRBV6-5; clone_size: .; d_call: TRBD2; cdr3_aa: CASSGRASGPREQYF; cdr3_nt: TGTGCCAGCAGTGGTAGGGCTAGCGGACCGCGGGAGCAGTACTTC
j_call: TRBJ2-2; v_call: TRBV5-4; clone_size: .; d_call: .; cdr3_aa: CASSLDRSNTGELFF; cdr3_nt: TGTGCCAGCAGCTTGGACAGATCGAACACCGGGGAGCTGTTTTTT
j_call: TRBJ1-2; v_call: TRBV7-2; clone_size: many; d_call: .; cdr3_aa: CASSLATAWTEGGYTF; cdr3_nt: TGTGCCAGCAGCTTAGCCACAGCATGGACGGAGGGTGGCTACACCTTC
j_call: TRBJ2-1; v_call: TRBV10-1; clone_size: .; d_call: .; cdr3_aa: CASSESGRPDNEQFF; cdr3_nt: TGCGCCAGCAGTGAAAGCGGGCGTCCCGACAATGAGCAGTTCTTC
j_call: TRBJ2-1; v_call: TRBV11-2; clone_size: .; d_call: .; cdr3_aa: CASSRSGQNEQFF; cdr3_nt: TGTGCCAGCAGCAGAAGCGGTCAGAATGAGCAGTTCTTC
j_call: TRBJ1-2; v_call: TRBV11-2; clone_size: .; d_call: .; cdr3_aa: CASSNMDRRYGYTF; cdr3_nt: TGTGCCAGCAGCAATATGGACAGACGCTATGGCTACACCTTC
j_call: TRBJ2-5; v_call: TRBV7-9; clone_size: .; d_call: TRBD2; cdr3_aa: CASSFEFEGRVWKTQYF; cdr3_nt: TGTGCCAGCAGCTTTGAGTTCGAGGGGAGGGTGTGGAAGACCCAGTACTTC
j_call: TRBJ2-3; v_call: TRBV19; clone_size: .; d_call: .; cdr3_aa: CASSIWDPTGTDTQYF; cdr3_nt: TGTGCCAGTAGTATTTGGGATCCGACTGGCACAGATACGCAGTATTTT
j_call: TRBJ1-5; v_call: TRBV19; clone_size: .; d_call: .; cdr3_aa: CASGPGTLNQPQHF; cdr3_nt: TGTGCCAGTGGCCCCGGGACCCTCAATCAGCCCCAGCATTTT
j_call: TRBJ1-3; v_call: TRBV6-5; clone_size: .; d_call: .; cdr3_aa: CASSLHSHGNTIYF; cdr3_nt: TGTGCCAGCAGTCTACATTCGCACGGAAACACCATATATTTT
j_call: TRBJ1-3; v_call: TRBV2; clone_size: .; d_call: TRBD1; cdr3_aa: CASSDPPKGTVSGNTIYF; cdr3_nt: TGTGCCAGCAGTGATCCCCCCAAGGGGACAGTCTCTGGAAACACCATATATTTT